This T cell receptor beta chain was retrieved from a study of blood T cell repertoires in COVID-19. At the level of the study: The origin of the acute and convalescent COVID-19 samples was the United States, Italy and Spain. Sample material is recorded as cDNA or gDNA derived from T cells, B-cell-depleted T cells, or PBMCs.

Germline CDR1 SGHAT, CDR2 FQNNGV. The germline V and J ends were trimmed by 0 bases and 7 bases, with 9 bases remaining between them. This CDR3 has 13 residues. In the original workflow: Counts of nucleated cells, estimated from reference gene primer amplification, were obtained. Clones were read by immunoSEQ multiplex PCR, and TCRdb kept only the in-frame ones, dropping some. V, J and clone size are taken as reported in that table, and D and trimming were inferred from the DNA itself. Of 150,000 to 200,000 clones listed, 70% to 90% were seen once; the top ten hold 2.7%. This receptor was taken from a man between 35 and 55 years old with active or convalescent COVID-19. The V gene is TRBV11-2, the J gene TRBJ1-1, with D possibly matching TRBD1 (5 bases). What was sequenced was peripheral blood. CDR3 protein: CASSLERQGEAFF. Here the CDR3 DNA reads TGTGCCAGCAGCTTAGAGAGGCAGGGTGAAGCTTTCTTT. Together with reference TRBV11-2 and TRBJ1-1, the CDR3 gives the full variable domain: EAGVAQSPRYKIIEKRQSVAFWCNPISGHATLYWYQQILGQGPKLLIQFQNNGVVDDSQLPKDRFSAERLKGVDSTLKIQPAKLEDSAVYLCASSLERQGEAFFGQGTRLTVV.